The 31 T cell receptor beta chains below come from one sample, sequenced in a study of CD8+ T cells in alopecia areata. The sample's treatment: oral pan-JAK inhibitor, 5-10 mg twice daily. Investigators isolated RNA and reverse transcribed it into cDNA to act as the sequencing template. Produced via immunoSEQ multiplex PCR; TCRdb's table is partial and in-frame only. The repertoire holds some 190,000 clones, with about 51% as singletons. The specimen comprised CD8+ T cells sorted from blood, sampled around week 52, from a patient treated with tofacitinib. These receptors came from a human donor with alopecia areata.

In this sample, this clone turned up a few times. As DNA, the CDR3 is TGTGCCAGCAGTGGGTCCCTAGCGGGGGGGAACAATGAGCAGTTCTTC. Amino acids: CASSGSLAGGNNEQFF. The genes are TRBV2 and TRBJ2-1; 12 bases fit TRBD2. The CDR3 sequence is 16 residues long. V gave up 4 bases and J gave up 5 bases; unmatched junction bases: 6. Germline values: CDR1 SNHLY, CDR2 FYNNEI.

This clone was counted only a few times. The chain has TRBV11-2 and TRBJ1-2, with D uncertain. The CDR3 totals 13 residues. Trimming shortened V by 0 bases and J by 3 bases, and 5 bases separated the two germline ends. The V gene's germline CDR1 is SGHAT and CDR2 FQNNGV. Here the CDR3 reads CASSLEYHYGYTF. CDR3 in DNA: TGTGCCAGCAGCTTAGAGTACCACTATGGCTACACCTTC.

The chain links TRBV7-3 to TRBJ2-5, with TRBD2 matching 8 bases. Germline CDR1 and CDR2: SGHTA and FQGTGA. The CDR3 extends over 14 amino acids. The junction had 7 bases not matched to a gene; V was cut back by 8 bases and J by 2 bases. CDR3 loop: CASSARGGQETQYF. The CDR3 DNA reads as TGTGCCAGCTCCGCCCGGGGGGGACAAGAGACCCAGTACTTC.

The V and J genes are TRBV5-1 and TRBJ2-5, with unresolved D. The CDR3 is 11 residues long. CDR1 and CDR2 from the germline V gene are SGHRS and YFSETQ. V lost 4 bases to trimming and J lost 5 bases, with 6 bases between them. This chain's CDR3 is CASSVRETQYF. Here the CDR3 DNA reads TGCGCCAGCAGCGTACGGGAGACCCAGTACTTC.

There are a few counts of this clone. In DNA, the CDR3 is TGTGCCAGCAGCTTACCAAGGCCGGGGTCCGGGGCCAACGTCCTGACTTTC. Translated: CASSLPRPGSGANVLTF. The V call is TRBV7-3, the J call TRBJ2-6; D is perhaps TRBD2 (5 bases). The V gene lost 2 bases and the J gene lost 4 bases, with 15 bases spanning the gap. This CDR3 has 17 amino acids. In germline, CDR1 is SGHTA, CDR2 FQGTGA. Supplemented by reference TRBV7-3 and TRBJ2-6, the full variable domain reads GAGVSQTPSNKVTEKGKYVELRCDPISGHTALYWYRQSLGQGPEFLIYFQGTGAADDSGLPNDRFFAVRPEGSVSTLKIQRTERGDSAVYLCASSLPRPGSGANVLTFGAGSRLTVL.

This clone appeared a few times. The CDR3 DNA follows: TGTGCCAGCAGCTCAGGGGCTGGGGCCAACGTCCTGACTTTC. Translated, it gives CASSSGAGANVLTF. The chain couples TRBV5-4 to TRBJ2-6; D possibly corresponds to TRBD1 (6 bases). Germline assignment: CDR1 SGHNT and CDR2 YYREEE (reference sequence). Between the trimmed V and J ends, which lost 3 bases and 2 bases, there was a span of 6 bases. This CDR3 region has 14 residues.

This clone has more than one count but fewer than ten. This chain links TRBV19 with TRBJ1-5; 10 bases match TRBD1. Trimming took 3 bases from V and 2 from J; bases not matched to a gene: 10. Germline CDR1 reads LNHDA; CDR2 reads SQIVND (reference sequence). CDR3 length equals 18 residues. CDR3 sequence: CASSILRDRGRGNQPQHF. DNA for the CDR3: TGTGCCAGTAGTATCCTCCGGGACAGGGGAAGGGGCAATCAGCCCCAGCATTTT.

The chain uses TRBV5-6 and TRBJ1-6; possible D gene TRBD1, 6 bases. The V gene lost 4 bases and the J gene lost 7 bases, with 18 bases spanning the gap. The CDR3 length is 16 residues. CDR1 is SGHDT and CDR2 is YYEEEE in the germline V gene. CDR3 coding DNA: TGTGCCAGCAGCACAGTTCAGGGGATTGGGAATTCACCCCTCCACTTT. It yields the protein CASSTVQGIGNSPLHF.

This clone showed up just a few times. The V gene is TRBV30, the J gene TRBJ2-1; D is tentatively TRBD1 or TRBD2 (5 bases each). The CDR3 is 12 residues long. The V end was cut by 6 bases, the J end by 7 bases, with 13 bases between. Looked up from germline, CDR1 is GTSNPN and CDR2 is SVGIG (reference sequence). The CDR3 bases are TGTGCCTGCCGGGACCAGAAAAATGAGCAGTTCTTC. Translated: CACRDQKNEQFF.

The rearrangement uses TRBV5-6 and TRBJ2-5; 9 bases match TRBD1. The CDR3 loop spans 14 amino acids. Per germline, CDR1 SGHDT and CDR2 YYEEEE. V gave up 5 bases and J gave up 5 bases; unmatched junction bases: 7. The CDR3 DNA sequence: TGTGCCAGCAGGTCCGGGACAGGGTGGGAGACCCAGTACTTC. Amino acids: CASRSGTGWETQYF.

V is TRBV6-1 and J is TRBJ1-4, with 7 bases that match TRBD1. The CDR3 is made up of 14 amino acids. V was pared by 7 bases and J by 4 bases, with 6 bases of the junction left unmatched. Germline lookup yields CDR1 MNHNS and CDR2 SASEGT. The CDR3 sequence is CASTSGQFNEKLFF. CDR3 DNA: TGTGCCAGCACCTCGGGACAGTTTAATGAAAAACTGTTTTTT.

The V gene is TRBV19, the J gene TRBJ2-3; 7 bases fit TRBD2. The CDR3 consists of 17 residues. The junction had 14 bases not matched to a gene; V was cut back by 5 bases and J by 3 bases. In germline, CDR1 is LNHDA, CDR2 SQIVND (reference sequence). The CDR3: CASSPLAWMGRTDTQYF. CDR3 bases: TGTGCCAGTAGTCCACTAGCGTGGATGGGTCGGACAGATACGCAGTATTTT.

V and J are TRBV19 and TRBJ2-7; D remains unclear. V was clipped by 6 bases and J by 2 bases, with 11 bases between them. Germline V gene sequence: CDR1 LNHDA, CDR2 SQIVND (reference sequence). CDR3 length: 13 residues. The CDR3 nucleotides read TGTGCCAGTAGCCCTTCGGCCGCCTACGAGCAGTACTTC. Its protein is CASSPSAAYEQYF.

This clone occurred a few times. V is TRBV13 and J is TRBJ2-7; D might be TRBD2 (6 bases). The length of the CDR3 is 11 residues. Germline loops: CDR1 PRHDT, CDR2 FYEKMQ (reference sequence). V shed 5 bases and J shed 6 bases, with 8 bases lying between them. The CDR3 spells CASSGGSEQYF. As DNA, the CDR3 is TGTGCCAGCAGCGGGGGGAGCGAGCAGTACTTC.

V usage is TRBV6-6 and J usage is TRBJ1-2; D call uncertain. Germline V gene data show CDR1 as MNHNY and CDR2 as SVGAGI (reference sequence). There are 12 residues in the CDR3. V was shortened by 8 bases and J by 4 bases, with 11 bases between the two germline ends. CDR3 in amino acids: CASAPRGYGYTF. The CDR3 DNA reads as TGTGCCAGCGCCCCCCGTGGCTATGGCTACACCTTC.

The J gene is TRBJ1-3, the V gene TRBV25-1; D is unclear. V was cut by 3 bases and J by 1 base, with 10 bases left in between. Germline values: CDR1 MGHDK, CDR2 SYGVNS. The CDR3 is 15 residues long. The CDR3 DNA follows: TGTGCCAGCAGTGACCCGCGGAGTTCTGGAAACACCATATATTTT. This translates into CASSDPRSSGNTIYF.

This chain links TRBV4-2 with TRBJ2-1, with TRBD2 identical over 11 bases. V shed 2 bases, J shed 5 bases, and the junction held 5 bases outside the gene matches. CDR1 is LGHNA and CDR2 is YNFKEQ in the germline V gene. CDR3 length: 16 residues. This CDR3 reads CASSQRTSGGDNEQFF. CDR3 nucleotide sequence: TGTGCCAGCAGCCAACGTACTAGCGGGGGAGACAATGAGCAGTTCTTC.

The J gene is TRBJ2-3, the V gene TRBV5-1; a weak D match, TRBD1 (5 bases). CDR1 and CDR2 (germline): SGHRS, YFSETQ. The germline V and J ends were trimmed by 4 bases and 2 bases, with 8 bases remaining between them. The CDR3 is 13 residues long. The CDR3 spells CASSPGSTDTQYF. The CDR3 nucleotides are TGCGCCAGCAGCCCAGGGTCCACAGATACGCAGTATTTT.

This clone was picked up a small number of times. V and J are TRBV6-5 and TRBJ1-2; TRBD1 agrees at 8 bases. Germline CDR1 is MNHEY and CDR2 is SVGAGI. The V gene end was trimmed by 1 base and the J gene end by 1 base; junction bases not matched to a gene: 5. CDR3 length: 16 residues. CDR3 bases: TGTGCCAGCAGTTACTTAGGGACAGGCATTAACTATGGCTACACCTTC. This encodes CASSYLGTGINYGYTF.

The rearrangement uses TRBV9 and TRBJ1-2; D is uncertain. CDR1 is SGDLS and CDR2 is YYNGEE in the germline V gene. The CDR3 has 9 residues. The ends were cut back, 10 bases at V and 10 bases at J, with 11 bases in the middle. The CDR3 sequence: CAPPRDYTF. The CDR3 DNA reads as TGTGCCCCTCCGCGAGACTACACCTTC.

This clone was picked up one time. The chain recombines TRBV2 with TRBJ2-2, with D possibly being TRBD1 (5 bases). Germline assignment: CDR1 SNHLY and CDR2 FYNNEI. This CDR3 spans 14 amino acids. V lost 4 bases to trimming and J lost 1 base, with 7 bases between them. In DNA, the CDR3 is TGTGCCAGCAGTGGCGGACAGAACACCGGGGAGCTGTTTTTT. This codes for CASSGGQNTGELFF.

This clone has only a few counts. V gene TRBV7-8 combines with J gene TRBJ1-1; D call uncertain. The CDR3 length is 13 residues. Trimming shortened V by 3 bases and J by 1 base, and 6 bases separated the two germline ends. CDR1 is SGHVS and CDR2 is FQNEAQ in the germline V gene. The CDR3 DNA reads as TGTGCCAGCAGCTTCGTCGGGAACACTGAAGCTTTCTTT. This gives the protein CASSFVGNTEAFF. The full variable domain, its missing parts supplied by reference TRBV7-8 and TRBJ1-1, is GAGVSQSPRYKVAKRGQDVALRCDPISGHVSLFWYQQALGQGPEFLTYFQNEAQLDKSGLPSDRFFAERPEGSVSTLKIQRTQQEDSAVYLCASSFVGNTEAFFGQGTRLTVV.

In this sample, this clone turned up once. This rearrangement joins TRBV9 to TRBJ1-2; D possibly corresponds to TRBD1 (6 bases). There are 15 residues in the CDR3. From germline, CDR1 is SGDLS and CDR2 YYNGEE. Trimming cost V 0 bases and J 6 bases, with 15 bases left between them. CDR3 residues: CASSVVGGRSDGYTF. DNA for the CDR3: TGTGCCAGCAGCGTAGTAGGGGGGCGCTCGGATGGCTACACCTTC.

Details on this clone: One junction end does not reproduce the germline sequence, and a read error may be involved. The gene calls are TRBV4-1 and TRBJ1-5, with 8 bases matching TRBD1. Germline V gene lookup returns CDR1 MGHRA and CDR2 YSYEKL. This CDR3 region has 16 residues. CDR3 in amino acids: CVSSQERTGLGQPQHF. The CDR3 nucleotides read TGCGTCAGCAGCCAAGAGAGGACAGGGTTGGGGCAGCCCCAGCATTTT.

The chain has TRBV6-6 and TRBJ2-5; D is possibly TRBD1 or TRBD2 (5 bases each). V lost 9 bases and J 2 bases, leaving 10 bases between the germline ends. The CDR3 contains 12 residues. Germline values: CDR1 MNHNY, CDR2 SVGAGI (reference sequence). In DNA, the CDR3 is TGTGCCAGTGGGGACGGGCAAGAGACCCAGTACTTC. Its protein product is CASGDGQETQYF.

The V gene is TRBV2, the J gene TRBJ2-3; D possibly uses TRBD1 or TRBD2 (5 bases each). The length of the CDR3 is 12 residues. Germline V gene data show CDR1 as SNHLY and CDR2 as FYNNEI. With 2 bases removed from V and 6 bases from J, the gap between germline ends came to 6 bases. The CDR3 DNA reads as TGTGCCAGCAGTGAATGGGGGGATACGCAGTATTTT. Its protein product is CASSEWGDTQYF.

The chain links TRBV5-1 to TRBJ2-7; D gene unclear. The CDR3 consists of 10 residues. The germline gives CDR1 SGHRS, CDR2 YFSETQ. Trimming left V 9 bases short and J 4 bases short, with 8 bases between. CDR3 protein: CATLRYEQYF. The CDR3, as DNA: TGCGCCACCCTGAGGTACGAGCAGTACTTC.

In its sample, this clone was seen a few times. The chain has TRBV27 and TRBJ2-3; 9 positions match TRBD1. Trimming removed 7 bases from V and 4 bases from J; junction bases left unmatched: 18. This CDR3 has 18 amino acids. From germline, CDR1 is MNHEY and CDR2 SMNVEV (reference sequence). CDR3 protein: CASMEGSFGTGIPDTQYF. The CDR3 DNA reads TGTGCCAGCATGGAGGGATCTTTCGGGACAGGGATCCCAGATACGCAGTATTTT.

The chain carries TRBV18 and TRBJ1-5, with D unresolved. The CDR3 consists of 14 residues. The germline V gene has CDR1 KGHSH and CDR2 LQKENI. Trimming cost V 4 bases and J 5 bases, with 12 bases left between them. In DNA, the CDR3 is TGTGCCAGCTCACTTAATCCGAGGGATCAGCCCCAGCATTTT. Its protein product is CASSLNPRDQPQHF.

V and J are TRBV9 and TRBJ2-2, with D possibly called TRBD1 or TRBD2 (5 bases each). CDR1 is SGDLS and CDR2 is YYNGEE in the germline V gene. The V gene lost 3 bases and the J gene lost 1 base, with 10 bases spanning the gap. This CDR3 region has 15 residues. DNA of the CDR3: TGTGCCAGCAGCGCAGTTGGGGGGAACACCGGGGAGCTGTTTTTT. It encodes CASSAVGGNTGELFF. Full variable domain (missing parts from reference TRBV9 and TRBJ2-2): DSGVTQTPKHLITATGQRVTLRCSPRSGDLSVYWYQQSLDQGLQFLIQYYNGEERAKGNILERFSAQQFPDLHSELNLSSLELGDSALYFCASSAVGGNTGELFFGEGSRLTVL.

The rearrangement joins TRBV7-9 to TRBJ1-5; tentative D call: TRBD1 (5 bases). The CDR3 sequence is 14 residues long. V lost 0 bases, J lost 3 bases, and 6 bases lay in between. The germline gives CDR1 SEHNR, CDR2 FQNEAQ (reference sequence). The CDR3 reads CASSLAGDNQPQHF. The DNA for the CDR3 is TGTGCCAGCAGCTTAGCAGGGGACAATCAGCCCCAGCATTTT.